The clone carrying this T cell receptor (beta chain) has just a few counts. Its antigen is not known. The data originate from a study of beta chain features in type 1 diabetes. Sampling consisted of one heparinised blood draw per donor, averaging roughly 110 mL. Germline loops: CDR1 SEHNR, CDR2 FQNEAQ (reference sequence). Deletions cut 4 bases from V and 3 bases from J, with 10 bases between. CDR3 length equals 13 residues. Study results and caveats: Overrepresentation of cells with high TCR expression could result from cDNA sequencing. Relative to healthy donors, patients appeared to have naive, central memory and Treg TCRB repertoires that were more similar. Diminished insertions and augmented deletions at VDJ junctions characterized type 1 diabetes patients. There was a moderate but significant shortening of TCRB CDR3s in all four CD4+ subsets of Type 1 diabetes patients.

What was sequenced were expressed TCRB transcripts, since all of the isolated RNA had been reverse transcribed. Libraries were prepared by immunoSEQ multiplex PCR; TCRdb keeps only in-frame clonotypes and omits some of them. Here the sample spans about 640,000 clones, around 12% being singletons. The sequenced sample was naive CD4+ T cells from blood. This chain connects TRBV7-9 to TRBJ2-7, with D unresolved. The TCR originated in a man under 40 with type 1 diabetes. CDR3 nucleotides: TGTGCCAGCAGCTCCGGACCTGTCTACGAGCAGTACTTC. This gives the protein CASSSGPVYEQYF.